Listed here are 25 T cell receptor beta chains from one sample, sequenced in a study of blood T cell repertoires in COVID-19. Clones were read by immunoSEQ multiplex PCR, and TCRdb kept only the in-frame ones, dropping some. The sample contains around 75,000 clones, more than 65% of which appear only once. Sequenced sample: peripheral blood. The origin of the receptors is a woman over 75 with active or convalescent COVID-19.

This clone has only one observation. The CDR3 nucleotides are TGTGCCAGCAGCCAACACCATCCACACTTCCCAGGGGGTTGCAATCAGCCCCAGCATTTT. Encoded protein: CASSQHHPHFPGGCNQPQHF. The gene calls are TRBV3-1 (or the pseudogene TRBV3-2) and TRBJ1-5; TRBD1 matches at 7 bases. The CDR3 runs to 20 residues. Germline values: CDR1 LGHDT, CDR2 YNNKEL (reference sequence). The V segment lost 2 bases and the J segment 2 bases; nucleotides outside the gene matches: 18.

This rearrangement joins TRBV15 to TRBJ2-7; D is unresolved. Germline V gene sequence: CDR1 LNHNV, CDR2 YYDKDF (reference sequence). Trimming removed 2 bases at V and 1 base at J, with 9 bases between. This CDR3 is 14 amino acids long. CDR3 DNA: TGTGCCACCAGCAGACCGACGGGTTCCTACGAGCAGTACTTC. It codes for CATSRPTGSYEQYF. Filled out from reference TRBV15 and TRBJ2-7, the complete variable domain reads DAMVIQNPRYQVTQFGKPVTLSCSQTLNHNVMYWYQQKSSQAPKLLFHYYDKDFNNEADTPDNFQSRRPNTSFCFLDIRSPGLGDTAMYLCATSRPTGSYEQYFGPGTRLTVT.

V usage is TRBV6-5 and J usage is TRBJ1-5, with 8 bases identical to TRBD1. Unmatched junction bases numbered 7, after V lost 6 bases and J lost 6 bases. The CDR3 is 14 amino acids. Germline lookup yields CDR1 MNHEY and CDR2 SVGAGI. CDR3 sequence reads: CASRRTGFLQPQHF. The CDR3 DNA sequence: TGTGCCAGCAGACGGACAGGGTTCCTTCAGCCCCAGCATTTT.

CDR3 region: CASSPIAGGGRNEQFF. CDR3 DNA: TGTGCCAGCAGCCCGATAGCGGGAGGGGGACGTAATGAGCAGTTCTTC. The chain combines TRBV7-2 with TRBJ2-1; 11 bases line up with TRBD2. Germline CDR1 reads SGHTA; CDR2 reads FQGNSA. The junction had 10 bases not matched to a gene; V was cut back by 5 bases and J by 7 bases. This CDR3 has 16 amino acids.

This clone has a handful of counts. The V gene is TRBV6-2 or TRBV6-3, the J gene TRBJ2-1; 12 nucleotides line up with TRBD2. Trimming cost V 5 bases and J 4 bases; bases outside gene matches: 6. Germline values: CDR1 MNHEY, CDR2 SVGEGT. There are 16 residues in the CDR3. CDR3 loop: CASSRLAGGIYNEQFF. CDR3 DNA: TGTGCCAGCAGTAGGCTAGCGGGAGGGATATACAATGAGCAGTTCTTC.

The rearrangement joins TRBV7-8 to TRBJ1-1, with 10 bases matching TRBD1. The CDR3 length is 18 residues. Losses at the gene ends were 2 bases for V and 1 base for J; bases not matched to a gene: 10. Germline CDR1 is SGHVS and CDR2 is FQNEAQ. CDR3 DNA sequence: TGTGCCAGCAGCTTACGGGCGGGGACAGGGGTTAAGAACACTGAAGCTTTCTTT. It yields the protein CASSLRAGTGVKNTEAFF. The full variable domain, with the rest looked up from reference TRBV7-8 and TRBJ1-1, is GAGVSQSPRYKVAKRGQDVALRCDPISGHVSLFWYQQALGQGPEFLTYFQNEAQLDKSGLPSDRFFAERPEGSVSTLKIQRTQQEDSAVYLCASSLRAGTGVKNTEAFFGQGTRLTVV.

The chain recombines TRBV27 with TRBJ1-6, with D hard to call. The germline gives CDR1 MNHEY, CDR2 SMNVEV (reference sequence). The CDR3 covers 17 residues. The V end was cut by 0 bases, the J end by 0 bases, with 9 bases between. CDR3 in amino acids: CASSLSPGSSYNSPLHF. The CDR3, as DNA: TGTGCCAGCAGTTTATCGCCAGGTAGCTCCTATAATTCACCCCTCCACTTT.

The chain uses TRBV7-6 and TRBJ2-1; a weak D match, TRBD1 (5 bases). The CDR3 totals 15 residues. Germline V gives CDR1 SGHVS, CDR2 FNYEAQ. V gave up 1 base and J gave up 3 bases, with 10 bases separating them. For the CDR3, the DNA is TGTGCCAGCAGCTTAGGTCCCAGGGTCTACAATGAGCAGTTCTTC. It codes for CASSLGPRVYNEQFF.

This clone was counted a single time. The chain links TRBV20-1 to TRBJ2-3, with a tentative D call TRBD1 (6 bases). Germline CDR1 is DFQATT and CDR2 is SNEGSKA (reference sequence). V shed 3 bases and J shed 7 bases, with 20 bases lying between them. CDR3 length: 15 residues. Here the CDR3 reads CSASKRDTLTYTQYF. The DNA for the CDR3 is TGCAGTGCTAGTAAACGGGACACTCTCACTTATACGCAGTATTTT.

J is TRBJ2-7 and V is TRBV5-8; 8 bases map to TRBD1. Germline V gene data show CDR1 as SGHTS and CDR2 as YDEGEE. Germline trimming cut 0 bases from V and 5 bases from J; bases unmatched to any gene: 1. The CDR3 has 13 residues. The CDR3, as DNA: TGTGCCAGCAGCTTGGGACAGGGGCACGAGCAGTACTTC. Its translation: CASSLGQGHEQYF.

The rearrangement links TRBV10-3 to TRBJ1-2; the D is unclear. Per the germline V gene, CDR1 is ENHRY and CDR2 is SYGVKD. V was pared by 3 bases and J by 6 bases, with 11 bases between. CDR3 length: 13 amino acids. CDR3 sequence reads: CAISEREMDGYTF. The CDR3 nucleotides are TGTGCCATCAGTGAAAGGGAGATGGATGGCTACACCTTC.

The chain is built from TRBV25-1 and TRBJ2-7, with D perhaps matching TRBD1 (6 bases). The CDR3 is 14 residues long. V was trimmed by 8 bases and J by 5 bases, leaving 19 bases between them. Germline V lookup: CDR1 MGHDK, CDR2 SYGVNS. The CDR3: CASGKTGFINEQYF. CDR3 coding DNA: TGTGCCAGCGGCAAAACAGGGTTCATAAACGAGCAGTACTTC.

V usage is TRBV19 and J usage is TRBJ2-1; 13 bases line up with TRBD2. The trim removed 5 bases at V and 5 bases at J, leaving 6 bases unmatched. This CDR3 region has 16 residues. The V gene's germline CDR1 is LNHDA and CDR2 SQIVND (reference sequence). The chain's CDR3 is CASSSRTSGRDNEQFF. The CDR3 DNA follows: TGTGCCAGTAGTTCCCGGACTAGCGGGAGAGACAATGAGCAGTTCTTC.

V is TRBV29-1 and J is TRBJ2-3; D is unclear. CDR1 is SQVTM and CDR2 is ANQGSEA in the germline V gene. Trimming took off 1 base at V and 7 bases at J, with 6 bases between the two ends. The CDR3 sequence is 11 residues long. CDR3 DNA: TGCAGCGTTGAAGGGCCATATACGCAGTATTTT. Its translation: CSVEGPYTQYF.

This rearrangement joins TRBV19 to TRBJ1-5; TRBD1 matches at 10 bases. Looked up from germline, CDR1 is LNHDA and CDR2 is SQIVND (reference sequence). After removal of 4 bases from V and 1 base from J, the junction contained 7 bases not matched to a gene. The CDR3 runs to 17 residues. CDR3 region: CASSTGTGDLSNQPQHF. The CDR3, as DNA: TGTGCCAGTAGTACCGGGACAGGGGATCTGAGCAATCAGCCCCAGCATTTT.

This chain joins TRBV15 and TRBJ2-7, with D unresolved. CDR1 LNHNV and CDR2 YYDKDF come from the germline V gene (reference sequence). Trimming stripped 0 bases from V and 9 bases from J, with 9 bases between. This CDR3 is built from 12 residues. CDR3 residues: CATSRDSLGQYF. For the CDR3, the DNA is TGTGCCACCAGCAGAGATAGTCTAGGGCAGTACTTC.

V is TRBV28 and J is TRBJ1-4, with a weak D call TRBD1 (6 bases). Germline V gene lookup returns CDR1 MDHEN and CDR2 SYDVKM. The V gene lost 6 bases and the J gene lost 5 bases, with 16 bases spanning the gap. This CDR3 comprises 15 residues. In DNA, the CDR3 is TGTGCCAGCAGAACCCAGGGGCGACCGAATGAAAAACTGTTTTTT. Its protein is CASRTQGRPNEKLFF.

The chain is built from TRBV9 and TRBJ1-3, with D possibly being TRBD1 (5 bases). Trimming removed 6 bases at V and 0 bases at J, with 19 bases between. CDR1 is SGDLS, CDR2 YYNGEE, per germline. The CDR3 is 17 amino acids. The CDR3 loop reads CASTQTGTATSGNTIYF. The DNA of the CDR3 is TGTGCCAGCACACAAACCGGGACTGCAACCTCTGGAAACACCATATATTTT.

This clone has only a few counts. This chain links TRBV6-2 or TRBV6-3 with TRBJ2-7; D uncertain. The CDR3 has 14 amino acids. Germline V gene lookup returns CDR1 MNHEY and CDR2 SVGEGT. V was pared by 5 bases and J by 7 bases, with 18 bases between. CDR3 nucleotide sequence: TGTGCCAGCAGTGACTTAAGCCAAGCCGGGGAGCAGTACTTC. Encoded protein: CASSDLSQAGEQYF.

This chain joins TRBV29-1 and TRBJ2-3; D remains ambiguous. The V end lost 1 base, the J end lost 0 bases, and 2 bases lay between the germline ends. The CDR3 spans 12 residues. CDR1 is SQVTM and CDR2 is ANQGSEA in the germline V gene. CDR3: CSVEASTDTQYF. The CDR3 DNA is TGCAGCGTTGAAGCTAGCACAGATACGCAGTATTTT.

V gene TRBV4-3 combines with J gene TRBJ2-1; 8 bases align to TRBD2. V shed 4 bases and J 2 bases; nucleotides not matched to a gene: 7. From germline, CDR1 is LGHNA and CDR2 YSLEER. The CDR3 has 16 amino acids. CDR3 nucleotide sequence: TGCGCCAGCAGCCGACGGAGCGGGGGTGCCTACAATGAGCAGTTCTTC. Translated, it gives CASSRRSGGAYNEQFF.

This chain uses TRBV6-2 or TRBV6-3 with TRBJ1-2; maybe TRBD1 (6 bases). Trimming left V 2 bases short and J 8 bases short, with 6 bases between. Germline CDR1 MNHEY, CDR2 SVGEGT. This CDR3 has 11 residues. The CDR3 nucleotides read TGTGCCAGCAGTTACGGGGGCGGCTACACCTTC. It is translated as CASSYGGGYTF.

This clone was observed a handful of times. The same CDR3 arises from other DNA sequences in this sample as well. This sequence joins TRBV5-1 and TRBJ2-2; D uncertain. Trimming took off 2 bases at V and 1 base at J, with 6 bases between the two ends. CDR1 and CDR2 from the germline V gene are SGHRS and YFSETQ. The CDR3 sequence is 14 residues long. CDR3 sequence (DNA): TGCGCCAGCAGCTTCGGCGGGAACACCGGGGAGCTGTTTTTT. Translation gives CASSFGGNTGELFF.

This clone was observed a handful of times. V and J are TRBV24-1 and TRBJ2-5; 8 bases are shared with TRBD1. The CDR3 is made up of 19 amino acids. Trimming cost V 8 bases and J 5 bases; bases outside gene matches: 24. Germline V lookup: CDR1 KGHDR, CDR2 SFDVKD. CDR3: CATIQHLSSPTGVEETQYF. The CDR3 DNA reads as TGTGCCACCATCCAACACCTGTCTTCCCCGACAGGGGTCGAGGAGACCCAGTACTTC.

This clone was seen more than once but under ten times. This rearrangement joins TRBV12-3 or TRBV12-4 to TRBJ2-1; D possibly corresponds to TRBD2 (5 bases). V shed 1 base and J shed 8 bases, with 9 bases lying between them. The CDR3 sequence is 13 residues long. The CDR3 sequence: CASSLVPGDEQFF. CDR3 coding DNA: TGTGCCAGCAGTTTAGTTCCCGGGGATGAGCAGTTCTTC.